The 32 T cell receptor beta chains listed next were all sequenced from one sample in a study of T cells after yellow fever vaccination. TCRdb re-called the 5' RACE reads through MiXCR, storing one row per CDR3 protein. The sample has approximately 250,000 distinct CDR3 sequences, 3.6% seen once. Sequences were derived from PBMCs, sampled 15 days after the yellow fever booster vaccination. The origin of the receptors is a man between 18 and 35 years old who received the YFV17D yellow fever vaccine.

This clonotype occurred many times. The chain couples TRBV7-9 to TRBJ1-2, with a weak D call TRBD1 (6 bases). CDR1 and CDR2 from the germline V gene are SEHNR and FQNEAQ (reference sequence). V was cut by 5 bases and J by 4 bases, with 11 bases left in between. The CDR3 consists of 13 residues. The CDR3 nucleotides are TGTGCCAGCAGCCCCGGACAGATCTATGGCTACACCTTC. It translates to CASSPGQIYGYTF.

This clonotype was seen at least ten times. The chain employs TRBV24-1 and TRBJ1-4, with TRBD1 matching over 9 bases. Trimming removed 7 bases from V and 6 bases from J; junction bases left unmatched: 5. The length of the CDR3 is 14 residues. Germline CDR1 and CDR2: KGHDR and SFDVKD. CDR3 coding DNA: TGTGCCACCAGCCCGGGACAGGGTGATGAAAAACTGTTTTTT. Translation gives CATSPGQGDEKLFF.

This clonotype occurred many times. The genes are TRBV5-6 and TRBJ2-4, with 8 bases identical to TRBD2. Germline-derived CDR1 and CDR2 are SGHDT and YYEEEE. V was pared by 3 bases and J by 5 bases, with 13 bases of the junction left unmatched. The CDR3 is made up of 17 amino acids. CDR3 amino acids: CASSSGRGGFYQNIQYF. CDR3 in DNA: TGTGCCAGCAGCTCAGGTCGGGGGGGCTTTTACCAAAACATTCAGTACTTC.

This clonotype was seen repeatedly, ten times or more. The J gene is TRBJ2-3, the V gene TRBV19; D gene unclear. Trimming cost V 7 bases and J 4 bases, with 6 bases left between them. The CDR3 runs 11 residues. Germline-derived CDR1 and CDR2 are LNHDA and SQIVND (reference sequence). The DNA for the CDR3 is TGTGCCAGTACGTACGCAGATACGCAGTATTTT. The encoded protein is CASTYADTQYF.

This clonotype was detected many times. The chain employs TRBV5-1 and TRBJ1-4; 7 nucleotides agree with TRBD1. There are 14 residues in the CDR3. Germline CDR1 is SGHRS and CDR2 is YFSETQ. Trimming took 5 bases from V and 8 from J; bases not matched to a gene: 9. The CDR3 region is CASSTGQMGEKLFF. For the CDR3, the DNA is TGCGCCAGCAGTACGGGACAGATGGGAGAAAAACTGTTTTTT.

This clonotype was picked up many times. This chain links TRBV29-1 with TRBJ2-5; D gene ambiguous. Germline V lookup: CDR1 SQVTM, CDR2 ANQGSEA. The CDR3 contains 12 residues. The V end was cut by 4 bases, the J end by 0 bases, with 6 bases between. CDR3 residues: CSVVQNQETQYF. The CDR3 region has the DNA TGCAGCGTTGTACAGAACCAAGAGACCCAGTACTTC. The full variable domain, rest sourced from reference TRBV29-1 and TRBJ2-5, is SAVISQKPSRDICQRGTSLTIQCQVDSQVTMMFWYRQQPGQSLTLIATANQGSEATYESGFVIDKFPISRPNLTFSTLTVSNMSPEDSSIYLCSVVQNQETQYFGPGTRLLVL.

This clonotype showed up many times. The chain recombines TRBV5-1 with TRBJ1-2; 9 bases fit TRBD1. CDR1 SGHRS and CDR2 YFSETQ come from the germline V gene. This CDR3 comprises 15 residues. The V gene end was trimmed by 4 bases and the J gene end by 4 bases; junction bases not matched to a gene: 8. CDR3 loop: CASSVWTGVGYGYTF. CDR3 DNA: TGCGCCAGCAGCGTCTGGACAGGGGTCGGCTATGGCTACACCTTC.

This clonotype was counted many times. This sequence joins TRBV29-1 and TRBJ2-7; no reliable D call. Per germline, CDR1 SQVTM and CDR2 ANQGSEA. Trimming removed 4 bases at V and 3 bases at J, with 7 bases between. This CDR3 region has 11 residues. CDR3 amino acids: CSVGHYYEQYF. CDR3 nucleotide sequence: TGCAGCGTTGGTCATTACTACGAGCAGTACTTC.

This clonotype was observed many times. The chain is built from TRBV5-1 and TRBJ2-1, with TRBD2 matching over 10 bases. The CDR3 sequence is 15 residues long. Germline CDR1 SGHRS, CDR2 YFSETQ. With V trimmed by 4 bases and J by 7 bases, 8 bases remained unmatched. The CDR3 here is CASSPGAGGRNEQFF. CDR3 sequence (DNA): TGCGCCAGCAGCCCCGGAGCGGGGGGGCGGAATGAGCAGTTCTTC.

Many counts were recorded for this clonotype. The rearrangement joins TRBV29-1 to TRBJ1-5, with D possibly matching TRBD1 (5 bases). The CDR3 length is 14 residues. CDR1 is SQVTM, CDR2 ANQGSEA, per germline. V lost 3 bases, J lost 12 bases, and 21 bases lay in between. The CDR3 nucleotides are TGCAGCGTTGAGTTTTCAGGGCAACGCAAAATCCAGCATTTT. It yields the protein CSVEFSGQRKIQHF.

This clonotype was seen ten or more times. The gene calls are TRBV4-3 and TRBJ1-6; D is unresolved. Germline V gene lookup returns CDR1 LGHNA and CDR2 YSLEER. This CDR3 has 19 residues. Trimming stripped 1 base from V and 0 bases from J, with 16 bases between. The CDR3 coding sequence is TGCGCCAGCAGCCAAGGTGTGATTGGATTGAGCTCCTATAATTCACCCCTCCACTTT. Its protein is CASSQGVIGLSSYNSPLHF.

This clonotype was seen ten or more times. The chain recombines TRBV5-1 with TRBJ2-3, with D tentatively TRBD2 (6 bases). Per germline, CDR1 SGHRS and CDR2 YFSETQ. The CDR3 totals 15 residues. V lost 1 base and J lost 5, with 14 bases in between. As DNA, the CDR3 is TGCGCCAGCAGCTTGTTGGAGGGGTCGCGAGATACGCAGTATTTT. Encoded protein: CASSLLEGSRDTQYF.

This clonotype has at least ten counts. The chain combines TRBV4-1 with TRBJ2-7; TRBD1 or TRBD2 may be the D gene (5 bases each). CDR3 size: 14 residues. The V and J ends lost 0 bases and 2 bases respectively, with 8 bases between them. Germline V lookup: CDR1 MGHRA, CDR2 YSYEKL. The CDR3 region has the DNA TGCGCCAGCAGCCAAGACAGGGAGCCCTACGAGCAGTACTTC. It translates to CASSQDREPYEQYF.

This clonotype was picked up many times. The chain links TRBV30 to TRBJ1-1; no clear D. V was cut by 4 bases and J by 7 bases, with 10 bases left in between. Germline V gene data show CDR1 as GTSNPN and CDR2 as SVGIG (reference sequence). CDR3 size: 11 residues. The CDR3 DNA reads as TGTGCCTGGATGTGGCACCTTGAAGCTTTCTTT. Its protein is CAWMWHLEAFF.

The sample holds many counts of this clonotype. This chain uses TRBV7-8 with TRBJ2-5; the match to TRBD1 covers 11 bases. This CDR3 has 16 amino acids. Losses at the gene ends were 8 bases for V and 1 base for J; bases not matched to a gene: 9. The germline V gene encodes CDR1 SGHVS and CDR2 FQNEAQ. CDR3 protein: CASPPSGTGGQETQYF. In nucleotides, the CDR3 is TGTGCCAGCCCTCCCTCCGGGACAGGGGGCCAAGAGACCCAGTACTTC.

This clonotype was observed many times. The chain links TRBV2 to TRBJ1-1; D may be TRBD1 (5 bases). The V and J ends lost 7 bases and 8 bases respectively, with 17 bases between them. In germline, CDR1 is SNHLY, CDR2 FYNNEI. This CDR3 comprises 13 residues. The CDR3 bases are TGTGCCAGCACAAAGGACACCGGCGGGGAAGCTTTCTTT. It yields the protein CASTKDTGGEAFF.

This clonotype was seen many times. The chain carries TRBV11-2 and TRBJ2-5; maybe TRBD1 (6 bases). V was shortened by 4 bases and J by 6 bases, with 12 bases between the two germline ends. The CDR3 totals 13 residues. CDR1 SGHAT and CDR2 FQNNGV come from the germline V gene. In DNA form, the CDR3 reads TGTGCCAGCAGCTACCAACAGGGACAGACCCAGTACTTC. It is translated as CASSYQQGQTQYF.

This clonotype was picked up many times. The CDR3 loop is CASSFLTGGVRGTQYF. The CDR3 nucleotides are TGTGCCAGCAGTTTCTTGACAGGGGGCGTTCGGGGGACCCAGTACTTC. The genes are TRBV12-3 or TRBV12-4 and TRBJ2-5; 10 bases are a match to TRBD1. The J segment lost 7 bases and the V segment lost 3 bases, leaving 11 bases of the junction unmatched. CDR3 length: 16 residues.

This clonotype was seen repeatedly, ten times or more. DNA for the CDR3: TGTGCCAGCAGCTTACTGGTTGCTGGGGCCAACGTCCTGACTTTC. Protein: CASSLLVAGANVLTF. The rearrangement uses TRBV7-9 and TRBJ2-6; D is unresolved. The CDR3 is made up of 15 amino acids. V gave up 2 bases and J gave up 2 bases, with 7 bases separating them. Germline V gene sequence: CDR1 SEHNR, CDR2 FQNEAQ (reference sequence).

This clonotype was detected ten times or more. The CDR3 bases are TGTGCCAGCAGCTTAAGCACTAGCGGCAATGAGCAGTTCTTC. This encodes CASSLSTSGNEQFF. V is TRBV7-9 and J is TRBJ2-1; the match to TRBD2 covers 8 bases. The CDR3 is 14 amino acids. From germline, CDR1 is SEHNR and CDR2 FQNEAQ (reference sequence). Unmatched junction bases numbered 3, after V lost 2 bases and J lost 6 bases.

Many counts were recorded for this clonotype. The chain joins TRBV20-1 to TRBJ1-2; perhaps TRBD1 as D (6 bases). The germline gives CDR1 DFQATT, CDR2 SNEGSKA (reference sequence). Trimming removed 0 bases from V and 2 bases from J, with 7 bases in between. The CDR3 spans 13 residues. CDR3 sequence (DNA): TGCAGTGCTAGAGAGAGGGGGAACTATGGCTACACCTTC. It translates to CSARERGNYGYTF.

This clonotype was picked up many times. The chain links TRBV12-3 or TRBV12-4 to TRBJ1-2; no definite D call. V was clipped by 5 bases and J by 3 bases, with 4 bases between them. This CDR3 has 11 amino acids. The CDR3 sequence is CASSRDYGYTF. The CDR3 nucleotides are TGTGCCAGCAGTAGGGACTATGGCTACACCTTC.

This clonotype was counted ten times or more. The chain has TRBV12-3 or TRBV12-4 and TRBJ2-3; D call uncertain. The germline V and J ends were trimmed by 6 bases and 7 bases, with 14 bases remaining between them. The CDR3 covers 13 residues. The CDR3 nucleotides are TGTGCCAGCAGCCCTTTAATGGCCAATACGCAGTATTTT. The encoded protein is CASSPLMANTQYF.

This clonotype was found many times. The chain carries TRBV5-1 and TRBJ2-3; TRBD2 matches 10 bases. The CDR3 consists of 16 residues. J was trimmed by 5 bases and V by 2 bases; bases with no gene match: 8. Germline V gives CDR1 SGHRS, CDR2 YFSETQ. CDR3 nucleotides: TGCGCCAGCAGCTTAGCTAGCGGGGGCAACAGAGATACGCAGTATTTT. Translated, it gives CASSLASGGNRDTQYF.

This clonotype was seen many times. The V call is TRBV4-3, the J call TRBJ1-6, with D possibly being TRBD1 (5 bases). Germline V gene lookup returns CDR1 LGHNA and CDR2 YSLEER. V was cut by 4 bases and J by 5 bases, with 15 bases left in between. This CDR3 has 16 residues. The CDR3 coding sequence is TGCGCCAGCAGCCGAAATCCGGGGCAGGATAATTCACCCCTCCACTTT. This gives the protein CASSRNPGQDNSPLHF.

This clonotype has ten or more counts. The chain joins TRBV11-2 to TRBJ2-7; no clear D. The CDR3 spans 12 residues. Germline loops: CDR1 SGHAT, CDR2 FQNNGV. V lost 1 base, J lost 6 bases, and 7 bases lay in between. The CDR3 region is CASSLGLGEQYF. The CDR3 DNA reads TGTGCCAGCAGCTTAGGACTCGGCGAGCAGTACTTC. Looking up the rest from reference TRBV11-2 and TRBJ2-7 gives the full variable domain: EAGVAQSPRYKIIEKRQSVAFWCNPISGHATLYWYQQILGQGPKLLIQFQNNGVVDDSQLPKDRFSAERLKGVDSTLKIQPAKLEDSAVYLCASSLGLGEQYFGPGTRLTVT.

This clonotype was detected ten times or more. The chain uses TRBV20-1 and TRBJ1-5; perhaps TRBD1 as D (5 bases). The CDR3 has 12 amino acids. The V end lost 6 bases, the J end lost 4 bases, and 10 bases lay between the germline ends. Germline CDR1 reads DFQATT; CDR2 reads SNEGSKA (reference sequence). The CDR3 spells CSAKDTNQPQHF. CDR3 DNA sequence: TGCAGTGCGAAGGACACTAATCAGCCCCAGCATTTT.

This clonotype was counted ten times or more. The V and J genes are TRBV12-3 or TRBV12-4 and TRBJ1-2; D is perhaps TRBD1 (6 bases). V lost 6 bases, J lost 4 bases, and 21 bases lay in between. The CDR3 is 16 amino acids. CDR3 region: CASSSNPGGLLYGYTF. Written as DNA, the CDR3 is TGTGCCAGCAGCTCAAACCCTGGGGGGCTTCTCTATGGCTACACCTTC.

The gene calls are TRBV5-1 and TRBJ1-1, with a tentative D call TRBD1 (6 bases). The CDR3 has 15 residues. CDR1 and CDR2 (germline): SGHRS, YFSETQ. The V end was cut by 6 bases, the J end by 6 bases, with 21 bases between. The CDR3 here is CASNLGGKKGPEAFF. The CDR3 DNA follows: TGCGCCAGCAACCTAGGGGGGAAGAAGGGTCCTGAAGCTTTCTTT. The full variable domain, in which reference TRBV5-1 and TRBJ1-1 provide the parts outside the CDR3, is KAGVTQTPRYLIKTRGQQVTLSCSPISGHRSVSWYQQTPGQGLQFLFEYFSETQRNKGNFPGRFSGRQFSNSRSEMNVSTLELGDSALYLCASNLGGKKGPEAFFGQGTRLTVV.

This clonotype was observed many times. The chain uses TRBV5-1 and TRBJ2-2, with TRBD1 matching over 10 bases. CDR1 and CDR2 (germline): SGHRS, YFSETQ. The V and J ends lost 4 bases and 5 bases, in that order; junction bases with no gene match: 14. CDR3 size: 18 residues. The CDR3 nucleotides are TGCGCCAGCAGCCCACCTAAACCCCCGGGACAGGGGACCGGGGAGCTGTTTTTT. Protein product: CASSPPKPPGQGTGELFF.

This clonotype was seen repeatedly, ten times or more. The chain recombines TRBV10-3 with TRBJ1-1, with a possible D match to TRBD1 (5 bases). Germline CDR1 is ENHRY and CDR2 is SYGVKD. This CDR3 comprises 17 residues. V was clipped by 10 bases and J by 4 bases, with 28 bases between them. This CDR3 reads CATQFGRVQGGFTEAFF. CDR3 DNA: TGTGCCACCCAATTCGGCCGTGTCCAGGGCGGATTCACTGAAGCTTTCTTT.

This clonotype turned up a few times. V is TRBV5-1 and J is TRBJ2-5; maybe TRBD2 (6 bases). The germline V gene has CDR1 SGHRS and CDR2 YFSETQ. The germline V and J ends were trimmed by 3 bases and 4 bases, with 10 bases remaining between them. The length of the CDR3 is 13 residues. CDR3 sequence: CASSSGLSETQYF. Written as DNA, the CDR3 is TGCGCCAGCAGCTCGGGACTTTCAGAGACCCAGTACTTC. Together with reference TRBV5-1 and TRBJ2-5, the CDR3 gives the full variable domain: KAGVTQTPRYLIKTRGQQVTLSCSPISGHRSVSWYQQTPGQGLQFLFEYFSETQRNKGNFPGRFSGRQFSNSRSEMNVSTLELGDSALYLCASSSGLSETQYFGPGTRLLVL.